The clone carrying this T cell receptor beta chain was observed at least ten times. Its antigen is still unknown. There were TCR beta CDR3 regions amplified from RNA transcripts. The HTBI set primed first-round TCR CDR3 RT-PCR. TCRdb passed the multiplex PCR reads through MiXCR, listing each CDR3 protein once. The profile shows a few hundred thousand distinct CDR3 sequences, approximately 14% of them singletons. Orbital computed tomography, thyroid ultrasound, serum thyroxine and TRAb, and clinical symptoms together informed the diagnoses. An approximately 10 ml volume of fresh peripheral blood provided the PBMCs. This specimen belongs to a study of T cells in Graves' hyperthyroidism and ophthalmopathy. Study findings and constraints: A model built on 13 V-J features separated ophthalmopathy from stable hyperthyroidism. Also found in blood were most expanded thyroid clonotypes above 0.001.

The sample comprised blood. This clonotype originated in a woman aged 25 to 45 with Graves' hyperthyroidism.

This CDR3 reads CASSLRVDTQYF. The DNA for the CDR3 is TGTGCCAGCAGCCTCAGGGTAGATACGCAGTATTTT. The chain links TRBV7-2 to TRBJ2-3, with a tentative D call TRBD1 (5 bases). Germline CDR1 is SGHTA and CDR2 is FQGNSA. There are 12 residues in the CDR3. Trimming pared 5 bases from V and 5 bases from J, leaving 8 bases between.